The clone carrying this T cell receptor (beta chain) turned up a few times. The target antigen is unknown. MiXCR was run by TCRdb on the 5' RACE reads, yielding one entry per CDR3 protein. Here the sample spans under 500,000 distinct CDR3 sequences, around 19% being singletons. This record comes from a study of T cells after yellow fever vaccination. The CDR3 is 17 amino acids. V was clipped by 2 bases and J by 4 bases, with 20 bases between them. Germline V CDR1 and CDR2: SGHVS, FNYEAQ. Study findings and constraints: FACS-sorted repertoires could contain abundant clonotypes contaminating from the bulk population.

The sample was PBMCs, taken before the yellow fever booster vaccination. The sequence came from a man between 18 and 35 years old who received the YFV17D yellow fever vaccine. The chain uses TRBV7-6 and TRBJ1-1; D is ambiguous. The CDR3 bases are TGTGCCAGCAGCTTACGGGCCCCGACGGCGTTCGCCACTGAAGCTTTCTTT. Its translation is CASSLRAPTAFATEAFF.